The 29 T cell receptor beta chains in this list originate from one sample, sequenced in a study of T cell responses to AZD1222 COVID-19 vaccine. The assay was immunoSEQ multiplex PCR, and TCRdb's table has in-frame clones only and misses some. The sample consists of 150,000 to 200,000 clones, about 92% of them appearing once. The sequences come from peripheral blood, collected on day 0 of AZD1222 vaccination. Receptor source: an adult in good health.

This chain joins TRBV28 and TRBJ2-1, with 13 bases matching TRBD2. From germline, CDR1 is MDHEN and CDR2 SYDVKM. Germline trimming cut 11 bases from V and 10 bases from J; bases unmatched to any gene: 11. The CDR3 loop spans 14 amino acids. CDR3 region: CASQTSGGAKEQFF. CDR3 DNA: TGTGCCTCCCAAACTAGCGGGGGGGCCAAAGAGCAGTTCTTC.

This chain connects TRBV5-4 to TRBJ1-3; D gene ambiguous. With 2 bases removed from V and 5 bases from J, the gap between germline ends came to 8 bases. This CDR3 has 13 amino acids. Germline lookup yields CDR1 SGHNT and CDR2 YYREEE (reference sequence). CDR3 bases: TGTGCCAGCAGCTTCTTTGAACGAAACACCATATATTTT. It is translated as CASSFFERNTIYF.

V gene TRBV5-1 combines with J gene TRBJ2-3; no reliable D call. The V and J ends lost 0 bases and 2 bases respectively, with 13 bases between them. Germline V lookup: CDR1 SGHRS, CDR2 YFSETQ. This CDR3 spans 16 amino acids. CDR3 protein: CASSLGGNTNTDTQYF. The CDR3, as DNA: TGCGCCAGCAGCTTGGGTGGTAACACAAACACAGATACGCAGTATTTT.

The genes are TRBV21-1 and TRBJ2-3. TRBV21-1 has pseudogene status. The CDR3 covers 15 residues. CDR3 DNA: TGTGCCAGCAGCAAAGTTCGGATCGTCACAGATACGCAGTATTTT. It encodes CASSKVRIVTDTQYF.

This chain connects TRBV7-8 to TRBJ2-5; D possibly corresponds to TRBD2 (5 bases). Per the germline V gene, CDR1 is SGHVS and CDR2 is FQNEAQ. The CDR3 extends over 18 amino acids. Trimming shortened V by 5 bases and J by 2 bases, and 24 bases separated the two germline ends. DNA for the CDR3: TGTGCCAGCAGCCCCATTTCCCAGCGGCCGTTGGGACAAGAGACCCAGTACTTC. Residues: CASSPISQRPLGQETQYF.

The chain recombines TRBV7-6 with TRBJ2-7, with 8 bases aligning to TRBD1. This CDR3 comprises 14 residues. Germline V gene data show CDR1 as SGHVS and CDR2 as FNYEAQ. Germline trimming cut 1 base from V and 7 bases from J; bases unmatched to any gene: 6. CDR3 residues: CASSLEQGAREQYF. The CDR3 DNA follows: TGTGCCAGCAGCTTAGAGCAGGGGGCAAGGGAGCAGTACTTC. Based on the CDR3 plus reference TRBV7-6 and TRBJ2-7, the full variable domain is GAGVSQSPRYKVTKRGQDVALRCDPISGHVSLYWYRQALGQGPEFLTYFNYEAQQDKSGLPNDRFSAERPEGSISTLTIQRTEQRDSAMYRCASSLEQGAREQYFGPGTRLTVT.

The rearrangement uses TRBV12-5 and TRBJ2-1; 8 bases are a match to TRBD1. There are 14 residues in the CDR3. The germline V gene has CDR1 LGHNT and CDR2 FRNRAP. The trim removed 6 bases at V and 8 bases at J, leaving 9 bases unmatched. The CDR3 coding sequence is TGTGCTAGTGGACTTCGGACAGGGAGGCATGAGCAGTTCTTC. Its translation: CASGLRTGRHEQFF.

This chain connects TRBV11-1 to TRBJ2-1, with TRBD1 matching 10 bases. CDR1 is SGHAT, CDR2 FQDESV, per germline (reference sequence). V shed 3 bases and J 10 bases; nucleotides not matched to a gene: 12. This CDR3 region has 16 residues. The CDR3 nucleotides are TGTGCCAGCAGCTTGGCAACCGGGACAGGGGCAAAGGAGCAGTTCTTC. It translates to CASSLATGTGAKEQFF.

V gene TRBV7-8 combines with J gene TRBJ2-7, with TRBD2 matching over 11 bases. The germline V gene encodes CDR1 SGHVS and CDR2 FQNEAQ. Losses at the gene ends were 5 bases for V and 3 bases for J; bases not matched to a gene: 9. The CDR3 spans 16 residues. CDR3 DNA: TGTGCCAGCAGCCCCATAGCGGGAGGGACACTCTACGAGCAGTACTTC. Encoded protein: CASSPIAGGTLYEQYF.

CDR3 nucleotide sequence: TGTGCCAGCACCTTAGGAGGGACACGCTCCTCACCCCTCCACTTT. As protein: CASTLGGTRSSPLHF. V usage is TRBV28 and J usage is TRBJ1-6; a possible D gene is TRBD1 (6 bases). V lost 7 bases and J 10 bases, leaving 20 bases between the germline ends. The CDR3 consists of 15 residues. Germline V CDR1 and CDR2: MDHEN, SYDVKM.

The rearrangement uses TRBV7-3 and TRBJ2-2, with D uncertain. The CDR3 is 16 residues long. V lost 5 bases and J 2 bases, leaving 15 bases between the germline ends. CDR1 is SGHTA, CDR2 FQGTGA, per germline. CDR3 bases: TGTGCCAGCAGCGAATTAGGTGGGCGCAACACCGGGGAGCTGTTTTTT. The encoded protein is CASSELGGRNTGELFF.

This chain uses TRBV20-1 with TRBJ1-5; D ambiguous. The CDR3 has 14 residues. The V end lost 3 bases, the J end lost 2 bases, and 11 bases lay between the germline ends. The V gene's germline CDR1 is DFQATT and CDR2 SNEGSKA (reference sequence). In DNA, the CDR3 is TGCAGTGCTAGTCTGACCTACGGCAATCAGCCCCAGCATTTT. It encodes CSASLTYGNQPQHF.

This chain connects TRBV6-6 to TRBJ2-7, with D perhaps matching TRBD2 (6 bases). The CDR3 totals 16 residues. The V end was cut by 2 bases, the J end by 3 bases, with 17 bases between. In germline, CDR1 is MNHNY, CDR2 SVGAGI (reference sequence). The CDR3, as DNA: TGTGCCAGCAGTTACGCGGGGTGGAAGGAGGGCTACGAGCAGTACTTC. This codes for CASSYAGWKEGYEQYF.

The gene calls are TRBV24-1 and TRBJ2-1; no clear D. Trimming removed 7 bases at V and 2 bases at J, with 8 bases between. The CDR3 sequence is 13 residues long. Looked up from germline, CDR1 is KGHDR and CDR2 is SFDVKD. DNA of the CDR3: TGTGCCACCAGCGGCGGAACCTACAATGAGCAGTTCTTC. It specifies CATSGGTYNEQFF.

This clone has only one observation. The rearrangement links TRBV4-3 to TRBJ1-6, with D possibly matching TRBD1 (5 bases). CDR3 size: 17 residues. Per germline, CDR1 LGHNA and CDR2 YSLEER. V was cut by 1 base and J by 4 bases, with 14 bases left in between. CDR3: CASSQGAGSRYNSPLHF. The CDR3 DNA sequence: TGCGCCAGCAGCCAAGGAGCAGGGTCTCGTTATAATTCACCCCTCCACTTT.

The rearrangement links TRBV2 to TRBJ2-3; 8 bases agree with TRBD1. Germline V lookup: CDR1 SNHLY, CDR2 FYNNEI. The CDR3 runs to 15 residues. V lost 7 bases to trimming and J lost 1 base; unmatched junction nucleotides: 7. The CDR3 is CASTNQGAGTDTQYF. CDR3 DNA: TGTGCCAGCACAAACCAGGGGGCGGGCACAGATACGCAGTATTTT.

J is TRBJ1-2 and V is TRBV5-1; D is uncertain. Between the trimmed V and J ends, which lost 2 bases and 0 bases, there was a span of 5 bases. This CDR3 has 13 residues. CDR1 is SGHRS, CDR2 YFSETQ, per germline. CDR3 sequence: CASSFASNYGYTF. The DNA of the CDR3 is TGCGCCAGCAGCTTCGCTTCTAACTATGGCTACACCTTC.

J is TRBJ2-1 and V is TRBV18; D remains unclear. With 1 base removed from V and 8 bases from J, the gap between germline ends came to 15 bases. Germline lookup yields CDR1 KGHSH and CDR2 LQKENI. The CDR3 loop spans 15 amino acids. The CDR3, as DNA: TGTGCCAGCTCACCACGAGAAGGGAATGGGGATGAGCAGTTCTTC. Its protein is CASSPREGNGDEQFF.

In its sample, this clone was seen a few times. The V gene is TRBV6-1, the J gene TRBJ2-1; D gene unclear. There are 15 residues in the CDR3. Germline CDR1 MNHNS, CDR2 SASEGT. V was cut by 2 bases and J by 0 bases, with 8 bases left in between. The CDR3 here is CASSERRLSYNEQFF. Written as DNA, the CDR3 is TGTGCCAGCAGTGAACGGCGCCTCTCCTACAATGAGCAGTTCTTC.

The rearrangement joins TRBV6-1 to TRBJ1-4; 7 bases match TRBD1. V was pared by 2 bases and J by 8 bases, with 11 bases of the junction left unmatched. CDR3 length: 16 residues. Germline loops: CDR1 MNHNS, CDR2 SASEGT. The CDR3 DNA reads TGTGCCAGCAGTGAAAGACAGGGAGGGAGTGGAGAAAAACTGTTTTTT. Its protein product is CASSERQGGSGEKLFF.

This CDR3 reads CASSSGTGGIYGYTF. The CDR3 nucleotides read TGTGCCAGCAGCTCCGGGACAGGAGGGATCTATGGCTACACCTTC. This chain links TRBV5-4 with TRBJ1-2; the match to TRBD1 covers 8 bases. V lost 3 bases and J lost 4; bases outside the gene matches: 8. Germline V CDR1 and CDR2: SGHNT, YYREEE (reference sequence). The CDR3 length is 15 residues. The whole variable domain, remainder taken from reference TRBV5-4 and TRBJ1-2, is ETGVTQSPTHLIKTRGQQVTLRCSSQSGHNTVSWYQQALGQGPQFIFQYYREEENGRGNFPPRFSGLQFPNYSSELNVNALELDDSALYLCASSSGTGGIYGYTFGSGTRLTVV.

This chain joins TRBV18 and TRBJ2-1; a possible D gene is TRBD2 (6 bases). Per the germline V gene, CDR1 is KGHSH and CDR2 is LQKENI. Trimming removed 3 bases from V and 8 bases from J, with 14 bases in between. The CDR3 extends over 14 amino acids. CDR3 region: CASSPWGVVDEQFF. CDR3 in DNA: TGTGCCAGCTCACCGTGGGGGGTCGTAGATGAGCAGTTCTTC.

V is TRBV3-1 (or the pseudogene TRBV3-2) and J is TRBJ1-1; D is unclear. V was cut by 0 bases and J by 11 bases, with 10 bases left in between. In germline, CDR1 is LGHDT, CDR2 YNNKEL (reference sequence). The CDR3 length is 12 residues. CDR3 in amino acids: CASSQDPGRAFF. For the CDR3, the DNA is TGTGCCAGCAGCCAAGATCCCGGGAGGGCTTTCTTT.

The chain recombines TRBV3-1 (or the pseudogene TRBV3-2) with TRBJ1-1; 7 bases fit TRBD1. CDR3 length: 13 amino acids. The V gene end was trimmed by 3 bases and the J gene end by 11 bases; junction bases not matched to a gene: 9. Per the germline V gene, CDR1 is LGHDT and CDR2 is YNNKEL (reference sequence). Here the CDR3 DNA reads TGTGCCAGCAGCCACGACAGGGCTATTGCGGCTTTCTTT. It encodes CASSHDRAIAAFF.

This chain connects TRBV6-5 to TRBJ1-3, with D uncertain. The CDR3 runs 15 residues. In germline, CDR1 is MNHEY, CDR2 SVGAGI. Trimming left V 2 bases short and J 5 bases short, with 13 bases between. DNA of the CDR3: TGTGCCAGCAGTTACCGCGACGGGAGAAGAAACACCATATATTTT. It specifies CASSYRDGRRNTIYF.

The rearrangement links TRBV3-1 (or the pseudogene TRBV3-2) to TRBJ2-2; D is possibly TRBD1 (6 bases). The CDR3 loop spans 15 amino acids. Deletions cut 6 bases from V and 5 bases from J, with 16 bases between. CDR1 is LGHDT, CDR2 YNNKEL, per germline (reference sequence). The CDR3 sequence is CASSRQEMQTGELFF. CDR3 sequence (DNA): TGTGCCAGCAGTCGACAGGAAATGCAAACCGGGGAGCTGTTTTTT.

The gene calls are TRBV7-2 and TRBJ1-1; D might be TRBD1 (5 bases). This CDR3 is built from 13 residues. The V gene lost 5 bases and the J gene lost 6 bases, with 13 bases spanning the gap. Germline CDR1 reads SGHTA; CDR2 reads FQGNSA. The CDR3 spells CASSRDGIAEAFF. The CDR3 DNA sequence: TGTGCCAGCAGCCGGGACGGAATCGCTGAAGCTTTCTTT. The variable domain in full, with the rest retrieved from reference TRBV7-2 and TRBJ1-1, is GAGVSQSPSNKVTEKGKDVELRCDPISGHTALYWYRQSLGQGLEFLIYFQGNSAPDKSGLPSDRFSAERTGGSVSTLTIQRTQQEDSAVYLCASSRDGIAEAFFGQGTRLTVV.

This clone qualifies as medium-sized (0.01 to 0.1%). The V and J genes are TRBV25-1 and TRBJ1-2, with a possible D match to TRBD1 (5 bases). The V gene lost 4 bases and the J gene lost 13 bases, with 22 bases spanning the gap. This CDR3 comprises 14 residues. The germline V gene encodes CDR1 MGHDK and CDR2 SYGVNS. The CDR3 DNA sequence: TGTGCCAGCAGTGGCCTGGGACCGACGCTCGCCTGCACCTTC. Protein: CASSGLGPTLACTF.

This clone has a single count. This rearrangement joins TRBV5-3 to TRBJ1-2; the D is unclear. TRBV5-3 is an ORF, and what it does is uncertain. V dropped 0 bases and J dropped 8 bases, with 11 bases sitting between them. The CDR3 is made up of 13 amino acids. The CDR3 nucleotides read TGTGCCAGAAGCTTGGGGCGGTCCTGGGGCTACACCTTC. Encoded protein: CARSLGRSWGYTF.